The 30 T cell receptor beta chains below all came from one sample that was sequenced in a study of CD8 T cells in ankylosing spondylitis. MiXCR, run by TCRdb on the 5' RACE reads, gives a single entry per CDR3 protein. The profile shows around 250,000 distinct CDR3 sequences, over 15% of them singletons. Sequencing used blood, either unsorted or a sorted T cell fraction (not recorded which). All receptors derive from a male donor with ankylosing spondylitis or in good health (not recorded which).

This clonotype was seen more than once but under ten times. The chain is built from TRBV4-2 and TRBJ2-5; 9 positions match TRBD2. The CDR3 runs to 15 residues. Trimming removed 0 bases from V and 6 bases from J; junction bases left unmatched: 5. Looked up from germline, CDR1 is LGHNA and CDR2 is YNFKEQ. In DNA, the CDR3 is TGTGCCAGCAGCCAAGAGCGGGAGGGCCTTCAGACCCAGTACTTC. Its protein is CASSQEREGLQTQYF.

This clonotype was observed a handful of times. This chain links TRBV12-3 or TRBV12-4 with TRBJ2-7; 11 nucleotides align to TRBD1. V shed 5 bases, J shed 5 bases, and the junction held 5 bases outside the gene matches. This CDR3 is built from 14 residues. The chain's CDR3 is CASSMDRGPNEQYF. CDR3 bases: TGTGCCAGCAGTATGGACAGGGGGCCCAACGAGCAGTACTTC.

This clonotype appeared many times. V gene TRBV5-1 combines with J gene TRBJ2-7; TRBD2 matches 7 bases. The ends lost 7 bases at V and 1 base at J; junction bases unmatched: 8. There are 14 residues in the CDR3. Germline CDR1 reads SGHRS; CDR2 reads YFSETQ. In DNA form, the CDR3 reads TGCGCCAGCCAGGCGGGGGAAGGATCCTACGAGCAGTACTTC. It is translated as CASQAGEGSYEQYF.

CDR3 bases: TGTGCCAGCAGCTTGGGGGTGATGGTTTACAATGAGCAGTTCTTC. Translating gives CASSLGVMVYNEQFF. J is TRBJ2-1 and V is TRBV5-6, with D unresolved. Germline loops: CDR1 SGHDT, CDR2 YYEEEE. Trimming left V 0 bases short and J 4 bases short, with 11 bases between. CDR3 size: 15 residues.

The chain uses TRBV5-1 and TRBJ2-7; no definite D call. CDR3 length equals 14 residues. Between the trimmed V and J ends, which lost 4 bases and 3 bases, there was a span of 14 bases. Germline loops: CDR1 SGHRS, CDR2 YFSETQ. CDR3 in amino acids: CASSPIDTDYEQYF. In DNA, the CDR3 is TGCGCCAGCAGCCCCATCGACACAGACTACGAGCAGTACTTC.

This clonotype was detected only a few times. The rearrangement links TRBV3-1 to TRBJ2-1; the match to TRBD1 covers 9 bases. The CDR3 has 16 residues. J gave up 9 bases and V 1 base, and 10 bases lay outside the gene matches. Germline CDR1 LGHDT, CDR2 YNNKEL (reference sequence). In nucleotides, the CDR3 is TGTGCCAGCAGCCAAGTAAGGGACAGGGTTTCGGGTGAGCAGTTCTTC. This gives the protein CASSQVRDRVSGEQFF.

V is TRBV4-3 and J is TRBJ2-1; the match to TRBD2 covers 9 bases. The CDR3 runs 17 residues. Germline CDR1 is LGHNA and CDR2 is YSLEER. Trimming cost V 0 bases and J 9 bases; bases outside gene matches: 12. The CDR3 loop is CASSQEGLAGPLGEQFF. CDR3 DNA sequence: TGCGCCAGCAGCCAAGAAGGGCTAGCGGGACCCTTGGGTGAGCAGTTCTTC.

This clonotype was recorded a few times. The rearrangement links TRBV4-1 to TRBJ1-1; TRBD1 aligns across 7 bases. After removal of 5 bases from V and 5 bases from J, the junction contained 11 bases not matched to a gene. This CDR3 comprises 15 residues. CDR1 and CDR2 (germline): MGHRA, YSYEKL. CDR3 nucleotide sequence: TGCGCCAGCAGCTATACAGGGGTATCGGGAACTGAAGCTTTCTTT. Translated: CASSYTGVSGTEAFF.

Only a few counts were recorded for this clonotype. This chain uses TRBV15 with TRBJ2-4; 10 positions match TRBD2. CDR1 and CDR2 (germline): LNHNV, YYDKDF (reference sequence). The ends lost 0 bases at V and 3 bases at J; junction bases unmatched: 11. There are 19 residues in the CDR3. CDR3 amino acids: CATSRDWASGRGGKNIQYF. Written as DNA, the CDR3 is TGTGCCACCAGCAGAGATTGGGCTAGCGGGAGAGGAGGCAAAAACATTCAGTACTTC.

V and J are TRBV13 and TRBJ2-1; D is ambiguous. V was trimmed by 1 base and J by 0 bases, leaving 7 bases between them. Germline values: CDR1 PRHDT, CDR2 FYEKMQ (reference sequence). The CDR3 contains 15 residues. The CDR3 spells CASSLVANSYNEQFF. The DNA for the CDR3 is TGTGCCAGCAGCTTAGTCGCTAACTCCTACAATGAGCAGTTCTTC.

This clonotype was detected many times. The gene calls are TRBV7-3 and TRBJ1-1; TRBD1 aligns across 7 bases. V lost 5 bases and J lost 7; bases outside the gene matches: 7. This CDR3 comprises 13 residues. Germline CDR1 SGHTA, CDR2 FQGTGA. The CDR3 spells CASSLEGAVEAFF. In DNA, the CDR3 is TGTGCCAGCAGCCTCGAGGGGGCGGTTGAAGCTTTCTTT.

This clonotype was counted a few times. This chain's CDR3 is CASSHADTPYEQYF. The CDR3 region has the DNA TGTGCCAGCAGCCACGCCGACACTCCTTACGAGCAGTACTTC. The chain is built from TRBV7-9 and TRBJ2-7; D is undetermined. V was clipped by 5 bases and J by 4 bases, with 15 bases between them. CDR3 length: 14 amino acids. CDR1 and CDR2 from the germline V gene are SEHNR and FQNEAQ (reference sequence).

The V gene is TRBV7-9, the J gene TRBJ2-5; no reliable D call. Trimming pared 2 bases from V and 1 base from J, leaving 8 bases between. This CDR3 is 14 amino acids long. The V gene's germline CDR1 is SEHNR and CDR2 FQNEAQ (reference sequence). The CDR3 is CASSLLGSQETQYF. In DNA, the CDR3 is TGTGCCAGCAGCTTATTGGGCAGCCAAGAGACCCAGTACTTC.

This chain uses TRBV6-1 with TRBJ1-2; TRBD1 might be the D (6 bases). Trimming took off 5 bases at V and 6 bases at J, with 13 bases between the two ends. The CDR3 consists of 13 residues. Germline V gene data show CDR1 as MNHNS and CDR2 as SASEGT. CDR3 DNA: TGTGCCAGCAGTCCCAGCCGGACAGATGGCTACACCTTC. It translates to CASSPSRTDGYTF.

This chain connects TRBV4-1 to TRBJ2-1; 9 positions match TRBD2. CDR1 is MGHRA, CDR2 YSYEKL, per germline. CDR3 length: 23 amino acids. V trimming: 0 bases; J trimming: 0 bases; junction bases outside the gene matches: 21. The CDR3 here is CASSQDSNVLSGRIMSSYNEQFF. The CDR3, as DNA: TGCGCCAGCAGCCAAGATTCTAATGTGCTAAGCGGGAGGATAATGAGCTCCTACAATGAGCAGTTCTTC.

A remark on this clonotype: This sequence may be a read error, since a much larger clone differs from it by one base. The chain combines TRBV29-1 with TRBJ2-1; D gene unclear. The germline V gene encodes CDR1 SQVTM and CDR2 ANQGSEA. Trimming removed 3 bases at V and 8 bases at J, with 2 bases between. The CDR3 is made up of 9 amino acids. In nucleotides, the CDR3 is TGCAGCGTTGAGTATGAGCAGTTCTTC. Its protein product is CSVEYEQFF.

This clonotype was recorded at least ten times. V usage is TRBV5-1 and J usage is TRBJ2-1, with 14 positions matching TRBD2. CDR1 and CDR2 from the germline V gene are SGHRS and YFSETQ. The CDR3 extends over 15 amino acids. J gave up 9 bases and V 1 base, and 3 bases lay outside the gene matches. The CDR3 DNA is TGCGCCAGCAGCTTGCGACTAGCGGGAGGGGGTGAGCAGTTCTTC. It yields the protein CASSLRLAGGGEQFF.

The chain couples TRBV7-9 to TRBJ1-5; 7 bases match TRBD1. The CDR3 contains 17 residues. V lost 2 bases, J lost 0 bases, and 7 bases stayed unmatched. Germline CDR1 is SEHNR and CDR2 is FQNEAQ (reference sequence). Here the CDR3 reads CASSLTTGDYSNQPQHF. The CDR3 DNA sequence: TGTGCCAGCAGCTTAACTACAGGGGACTATAGCAATCAGCCCCAGCATTTT. Looking up the rest from reference TRBV7-9 and TRBJ1-5 gives the full variable domain: DTGVSQNPRHKITKRGQNVTFRCDPISEHNRLYWYRQTLGQGPEFLTYFQNEAQLEKSRLLSDRFSAERPKGSFSTLEIQRTEQGDSAMYLCASSLTTGDYSNQPQHFGDGTRLSIL.

The chain employs TRBV7-9 and TRBJ1-1; weak D call: TRBD1 (6 bases). Germline CDR1 is SEHNR and CDR2 is FQNEAQ (reference sequence). V lost 1 base and J lost 5, with 11 bases in between. There are 14 residues in the CDR3. CDR3 region: CASSLVVRGTEAFF. The CDR3 DNA follows: TGTGCCAGCAGCTTAGTTGTCAGGGGTACTGAAGCTTTCTTT.

CDR3: CASSQVSVGGTNTGELFF. The CDR3 nucleotides are TGCGCCAGCAGCCAAGTGTCGGTCGGCGGGACCAACACCGGGGAGCTGTTTTTT. J is TRBJ2-2 and V is TRBV4-1; tentative D call: TRBD2 (6 bases). From germline, CDR1 is MGHRA and CDR2 YSYEKL. The CDR3 is 18 residues long. V gave up 1 base and J gave up 2 bases, with 17 bases separating them.

The chain is built from TRBV27 and TRBJ2-1; 8 bases map to TRBD2. J gave up 9 bases and V 5 bases, and 12 bases lay outside the gene matches. CDR1 and CDR2 from the germline V gene are MNHEY and SMNVEV (reference sequence). The CDR3 is 15 residues long. CDR3 sequence reads: CASSPGSGSGGEQFF. DNA for the CDR3: TGTGCCAGCAGTCCAGGGAGCGGGAGTGGCGGTGAGCAGTTCTTC.

The table lists this clonotype with a few counts. This chain joins TRBV4-1 and TRBJ1-2; the D gene is possibly TRBD1 (5 bases). Germline CDR1 and CDR2: MGHRA and YSYEKL. V shed 1 base and J shed 4 bases, with 10 bases lying between them. The CDR3 consists of 14 residues. CDR3: CASSQGGESYGYTF. CDR3 DNA: TGCGCCAGCAGCCAAGGGGGGGAAAGCTATGGCTACACCTTC.

CDR3 residues: CASSQSLGLNFYEQYF. CDR3 DNA: TGTGCCAGCAGCCAAAGCCTGGGACTAAACTTCTACGAGCAGTACTTC. The rearrangement uses TRBV4-2 and TRBJ2-7; TRBD2 agrees at 7 bases. Germline CDR1 LGHNA, CDR2 YNFKEQ. The CDR3 has 16 amino acids. With 2 bases clipped from V and 3 bases from J, the junction kept 10 bases outside the gene matches.

The chain combines TRBV3-1 with TRBJ2-5, with 14 positions matching TRBD2. From germline, CDR1 is LGHDT and CDR2 YNNKEL (reference sequence). V shed 1 base, J shed 4 bases, and the junction held 2 bases outside the gene matches. The CDR3 runs 16 residues. CDR3 in DNA: TGTGCCAGCAGCCAAGGGGGGACTAGCGGGAGAGAGACCCAGTACTTC. Amino acids: CASSQGGTSGRETQYF.

The sample holds many counts of this clonotype. The V and J genes are TRBV4-2 and TRBJ2-3, with 10 bases identical to TRBD1. Trimming at V came to 3 bases and at J to 2 bases, leaving 5 bases not matched to a gene. This CDR3 comprises 16 residues. Germline CDR1 reads LGHNA; CDR2 reads YNFKEQ. CDR3 in DNA: TGTGCCAGCAGCCATTGGACAGGGGGAGACACAGATACGCAGTATTTT. This codes for CASSHWTGGDTDTQYF.

This clonotype was seen a few times. The chain uses TRBV9 and TRBJ2-3; TRBD2 matches at 9 bases. Germline-derived CDR1 and CDR2 are SGDLS and YYNGEE. The CDR3 totals 16 residues. J gave up 6 bases and V 2 bases, and 10 bases lay outside the gene matches. CDR3: CASSVVAGVSSDTQYF. Here the CDR3 DNA reads TGTGCCAGCAGCGTTGTAGCGGGAGTTTCATCCGATACGCAGTATTTT. The whole variable domain, remainder taken from reference TRBV9 and TRBJ2-3, is DSGVTQTPKHLITATGQRVTLRCSPRSGDLSVYWYQQSLDQGLQFLIQYYNGEERAKGNILERFSAQQFPDLHSELNLSSLELGDSALYFCASSVVAGVSSDTQYFGPGTRLTVL.

The rearrangement uses TRBV7-2 and TRBJ2-7, with D hard to call. The CDR3 totals 13 residues. V gave up 3 bases and J gave up 4 bases, with 10 bases separating them. Germline CDR1 reads SGHTA; CDR2 reads FQGNSA. CDR3: CASSFPETYEQYF. CDR3 sequence (DNA): TGTGCCAGCAGCTTCCCTGAGACTTACGAGCAGTACTTC. Filled out from reference TRBV7-2 and TRBJ2-7, the complete variable domain reads GAGVSQSPSNKVTEKGKDVELRCDPISGHTALYWYRQSLGQGLEFLIYFQGNSAPDKSGLPSDRFSAERTGGSVSTLTIQRTQQEDSAVYLCASSFPETYEQYFGPGTRLTVT.

This chain joins TRBV6-5 and TRBJ2-5; the match to TRBD2 covers 10 bases. Losses at the gene ends were 2 bases for V and 4 bases for J; bases not matched to a gene: 4. The germline V gene has CDR1 MNHEY and CDR2 SVGAGI. CDR3 length equals 15 residues. CDR3 in amino acids: CASSYGVAGGETQYF. The CDR3 bases are TGTGCCAGCAGTTACGGGGTAGCGGGGGGAGAGACCCAGTACTTC.

This clonotype was seen a handful of times. The chain couples TRBV10-3 to TRBJ2-7, with D perhaps TRBD1 (6 bases). Germline lookup yields CDR1 ENHRY and CDR2 SYGVKD. The length of the CDR3 is 13 residues. The ends were cut back, 1 base at V and 2 bases at J, with 6 bases in the middle. CDR3 nucleotide sequence: TGTGCCATCAGTGAGTACAGGGCCTACGAGCAGTACTTC. Its protein product is CAISEYRAYEQYF.

This clonotype was counted only a few times. This chain joins TRBV9 and TRBJ1-6; TRBD1 agrees at 7 bases. This CDR3 contains 17 residues. Germline V CDR1 and CDR2: SGDLS, YYNGEE. V dropped 4 bases and J dropped 5; count of bases not matched to a gene: 12. The CDR3, as DNA: TGTGCCAGCAGCCCGACACGACTGACAGGGAATAATTCACCCCTCCACTTT. Encoded protein: CASSPTRLTGNNSPLHF.